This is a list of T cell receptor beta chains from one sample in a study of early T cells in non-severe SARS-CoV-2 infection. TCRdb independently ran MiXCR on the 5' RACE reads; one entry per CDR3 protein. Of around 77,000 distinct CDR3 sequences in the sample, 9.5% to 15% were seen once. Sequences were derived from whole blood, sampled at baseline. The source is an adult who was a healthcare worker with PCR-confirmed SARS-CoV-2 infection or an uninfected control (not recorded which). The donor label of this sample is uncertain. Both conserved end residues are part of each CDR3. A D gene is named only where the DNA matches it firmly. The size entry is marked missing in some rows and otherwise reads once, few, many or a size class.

CDR3: CASSPTPAGELFF; DNA: TGTGCCAGCAGCCCGACCCCTGCCGGGGAGCTGTTTTTT; size: NA; J: TRBJ2-2; V: TRBV3-1; D: NA
CDR3: CASSRTDTYEQYF; DNA: TGTGCCAGCAGCCGGACCGATACCTACGAGCAGTACTTC; size: few; J: TRBJ2-7; V: TRBV3-1; D: NA
CDR3: CASTKRSGGSSYNEQFF; DNA: TGTGCCAGCACCAAACGGAGCGGGGGAAGCTCCTACAATGAGCAGTTCTTC; size: few; J: TRBJ2-1; V: TRBV12-3/TRBV12-4; D: TRBD2
CDR3: CASLQRAGRETQYF; DNA: TGTGCCAGCCTTCAGAGGGCAGGGAGGGAGACCCAGTACTTC; size: NA; J: TRBJ2-5; V: TRBV7-8; D: NA
CDR3: CASSPGGWRTGAYNEQFF; DNA: TGTGCCAGCAGCCCGGGGGGGTGGAGGACAGGGGCCTACAATGAGCAGTTCTTC; size: NA; J: TRBJ2-1; V: TRBV5-4; D: NA
CDR3: CASSQDAGVTRLAFF; DNA: TGCGCCAGCAGCCAAGATGCCGGGGTAACCCGGCTGGCTTTCTTT; size: many; J: TRBJ1-1; V: TRBV4-3; D: NA
CDR3: CATSRTTRRHTDTQYF; DNA: TGTGCCACCAGCAGAACAACCCGAAGGCACACAGATACGCAGTATTTT; size: NA; J: TRBJ2-3; V: TRBV15; D: NA
CDR3: CASSLAGRTTDTQYF; DNA: TGTGCCAGCAGCTTAGCAGGGAGAACCACAGATACGCAGTATTTT; size: medium-sized; J: TRBJ2-3; V: TRBV7-8; D: NA
CDR3: CYPGLQYF; DNA: TGTTATCCGGGACTGCAGTATTTT; size: few; J: TRBJ2-3; V: TRBV6-5; D: NA
CDR3: CASTRLGDSEAFF; DNA: TGTGCCAGCACCCGGTTGGGAGACTCTGAAGCTTTCTTT; size: NA; J: TRBJ1-1; V: TRBV6-5; D: NA
CDR3: CSASVSSNQPQHF; DNA: TGCAGTGCTAGTGTATCTAGCAATCAGCCCCAGCATTTT; size: few; J: TRBJ1-5; V: TRBV20-1; D: NA
CDR3: CASSLLASRTDTQYF; DNA: TGTGCCAGCAGCTTGTTAGCGTCACGCACAGATACGCAGTATTTT; size: NA; J: TRBJ2-3; V: TRBV7-3; D: NA
CDR3: CASSQGTGNTEAFF; DNA: TGTGCCAGCTCACAAGGGACAGGGAACACTGAAGCTTTCTTT; size: many; J: TRBJ1-1; V: TRBV18; D: TRBD1
CDR3: CAWSRITPNTEAFF; DNA: TGTGCCTGGAGCCGTATCACACCCAACACTGAAGCTTTCTTT; size: few; J: TRBJ1-1; V: TRBV30; D: NA
CDR3: CASGLSGELFF; DNA: TGTGCCAGCGGACTCTCTGGGGAGCTGTTTTTT; size: many; J: TRBJ2-2; V: TRBV12-3/TRBV12-4; D: NA
CDR3: CASRSGGGYNEQFF; DNA: TGTGCCAGCCGGAGCGGGGGGGGATACAATGAGCAGTTCTTC; size: many; J: TRBJ2-1; V: TRBV12-3/TRBV12-4; D: TRBD2
CDR3: CSAVGGGGTEAFF; DNA: TGCAGTGCCGTCGGCGGGGGGGGCACTGAAGCTTTCTTT; size: NA; J: TRBJ1-1; V: TRBV20-1; D: NA
CDR3: CATSHGGPRTEAFF; DNA: TGTGCCACCAGCCACGGGGGGCCGAGAACTGAAGCTTTCTTT; size: many; J: TRBJ1-1; V: TRBV15; D: NA
CDR3: CASSRLALPYNEQFF; DNA: TGTGCCAGCAGTCGACTAGCGCTACCCTACAATGAGCAGTTCTTC; size: NA; J: TRBJ2-1; V: TRBV3-1; D: TRBD2
CDR3: CSVTGTVTYEQYF; DNA: TGCAGCGTAACCGGGACGGTGACCTACGAGCAGTACTTC; size: few; J: TRBJ2-7; V: TRBV29-1; D: NA
CDR3: CASTERGGQETQYF; DNA: TGTGCCAGCACCGAACGGGGGGGGCAAGAGACCCAGTACTTC; size: NA; J: TRBJ2-5; V: TRBV7-9; D: TRBD2
CDR3: CATSVGGQGRDTQYF; DNA: TGTGCCACCAGTGTAGGGGGGCAAGGGCGAGATACGCAGTATTTT; size: few; J: TRBJ2-3; V: TRBV24-1; D: NA
CDR3: CASSSGLYYNYGYTF; DNA: TGCGCCAGCAGCTCAGGGCTCTACTATAACTATGGCTACACCTTC; size: NA; J: TRBJ1-2; V: TRBV5-1; D: NA
CDR3: CASSTTGRDYLLDTQYF; DNA: TGTGCCAGTAGTACCACCGGCCGGGACTACCTCCTAGATACGCAGTATTTT; size: NA; J: TRBJ2-3; V: TRBV19; D: TRBD2
CDR3: CASRNQRQSLYGYTF; DNA: TGTGCCAGCAGAAACCAGAGACAGTCCCTCTATGGCTACACCTTC; size: NA; J: TRBJ1-2; V: TRBV19; D: NA
CDR3: CASSRGAPEAYEQYF; DNA: TGCGCCAGCAGCCGGGGAGCGCCGGAGGCCTACGAGCAGTACTTC; size: few; J: TRBJ2-7; V: TRBV5-1; D: NA
CDR3: CASSPPGTGGYGYTF; DNA: TGTGCCAGCAGTCCCCCCGGGACAGGGGGTTATGGCTACACCTTC; size: NA; J: TRBJ1-2; V: TRBV12-3/TRBV12-4; D: TRBD1
CDR3: CATSRDRLETQYF; DNA: TGTGCCACCAGCAGAGATCGGCTGGAGACCCAGTACTTC; size: NA; J: TRBJ2-5; V: TRBV15; D: NA
CDR3: CASSFRVRSYEQYF; DNA: TGCGCCAGCAGCTTCCGTGTTCGGTCCTACGAGCAGTACTTC; size: few; J: TRBJ2-7; V: TRBV5-1; D: NA
CDR3: CASRPFRGVTEAFF; DNA: TGTGCCAGCAGGCCGTTCCGGGGCGTCACTGAAGCTTTCTTT; size: many; J: TRBJ1-1; V: TRBV7-2; D: NA
CDR3: CSATVLDRASYEQYF; DNA: TGCAGTGCCACCGTTCTCGACAGGGCCTCCTACGAGCAGTACTTC; size: NA; J: TRBJ2-7; V: TRBV20-1; D: TRBD1
CDR3: CASRPGTVDEQYF; DNA: TGTGCCAGCCGGCCGGGGACCGTGGACGAGCAGTACTTC; size: NA; J: TRBJ2-7; V: TRBV7-2; D: NA
CDR3: CASSFSGSEETQYF; DNA: TGTGCCAGCAGTTTTTCTGGGAGCGAAGAGACCCAGTACTTC; size: few; J: TRBJ2-5; V: TRBV12-3/TRBV12-4; D: NA
CDR3: CASSIVAGVSNEQFF; DNA: TGTGCCAGTAGTATAGTAGCGGGGGTTTCCAATGAGCAGTTCTTC; size: NA; J: TRBJ2-1; V: TRBV19; D: TRBD2
CDR3: CASSPPGLAGFNEQFF; DNA: TGTGCCAGCTCACCACCGGGACTAGCGGGATTCAATGAGCAGTTCTTC; size: few; J: TRBJ2-1; V: TRBV18; D: TRBD2
CDR3: CASSLVGTVAFEQYF; DNA: TGCGCCAGCAGCTTGGTCGGGACAGTGGCCTTTGAGCAGTACTTC; size: NA; J: TRBJ2-7; V: TRBV5-1; D: TRBD1
CDR3: CASKAGDEETQYF; DNA: TGTGCCAGCAAAGCGGGGGATGAGGAGACCCAGTACTTC; size: NA; J: TRBJ2-5; V: TRBV2; D: TRBD2
CDR3: CASSFGLVLTF; DNA: TGTGCCAGCAGCTTTGGACTAGTCCTGACTTTC; size: NA; J: TRBJ2-6; V: TRBV12-3/TRBV12-4; D: NA
CDR3: CATSREGSNYGYTF; DNA: TGTGCCACCAGCAGAGAAGGGTCAAACTATGGCTACACCTTC; size: few; J: TRBJ1-2; V: TRBV15; D: NA
CDR3: CASSIAGRTNTEAFF; DNA: TGCGCCAGCAGCATAGCGGGACGGACTAACACTGAAGCTTTCTTT; size: NA; J: TRBJ1-1; V: TRBV5-1; D: NA
CDR3: CASSPATATNEKLFF; DNA: TGTGCCAGCAGCCCTGCGACGGCAACTAATGAAAAACTGTTTTTT; size: NA; J: TRBJ1-4; V: TRBV7-2; D: NA
CDR3: CASSENGLTGELFF; DNA: TGTGCCAGCAGTGAAAACGGCTTAACCGGGGAGCTGTTTTTT; size: many; J: TRBJ2-2; V: TRBV2; D: NA
CDR3: CASSQGPGGLNTIYF; DNA: TGTGCCAGCAGCCAAGGCCCAGGGGGCCTAAACACCATATATTTT; size: NA; J: TRBJ1-3; V: TRBV3-1; D: TRBD1
CDR3: CASSASGGSYEQYF; DNA: TGTGCCAGTAGTGCCAGCGGGGGCTCCTACGAGCAGTACTTC; size: many; J: TRBJ2-7; V: TRBV19; D: TRBD2